The sequence of this T cell receptor (beta chain) was determined in a study of blood T cells in healthy people across ages. Study-wide results and limits: Long-lived and aged donors differed, with more naive CD4+ cells and higher diversity in the long-lived. Any changes in expanded clonotypes were possibly confounded, as donor CMV status remained unknown.

This clonotype appeared a few times. The antigen is undetermined. The second PCR ran roughly 7 to 11 cycles with a sample-barcoded 5' primer and J-beta primers. Each cDNA molecule, via a template-switch adaptor with 12 random nucleotides, was tagged. Every sample returned 2.5 million or more CDR3-containing paired-end reads. Via MiXCR, TCRdb re-called the 5' RACE reads, giving one row per CDR3 protein. The sample yields 920,000 or so distinct CDR3 sequences, around 43% seen once. The sequenced sample consisted of blood. This TCR derives from a woman between 55 and 75 years old in good health.

CDR3 residues: CASSITGTGTYEQYF. CDR3 nucleotide sequence: TGCGCCAGCAGCATCACCGGGACAGGGACTTACGAGCAGTACTTC. The chain joins TRBV5-1 to TRBJ2-7; 9 bases map to TRBD1. V was clipped by 4 bases and J by 4 bases; unmatched bases: 9. The length of the CDR3 is 15 residues. Germline CDR1 and CDR2: SGHRS and YFSETQ.